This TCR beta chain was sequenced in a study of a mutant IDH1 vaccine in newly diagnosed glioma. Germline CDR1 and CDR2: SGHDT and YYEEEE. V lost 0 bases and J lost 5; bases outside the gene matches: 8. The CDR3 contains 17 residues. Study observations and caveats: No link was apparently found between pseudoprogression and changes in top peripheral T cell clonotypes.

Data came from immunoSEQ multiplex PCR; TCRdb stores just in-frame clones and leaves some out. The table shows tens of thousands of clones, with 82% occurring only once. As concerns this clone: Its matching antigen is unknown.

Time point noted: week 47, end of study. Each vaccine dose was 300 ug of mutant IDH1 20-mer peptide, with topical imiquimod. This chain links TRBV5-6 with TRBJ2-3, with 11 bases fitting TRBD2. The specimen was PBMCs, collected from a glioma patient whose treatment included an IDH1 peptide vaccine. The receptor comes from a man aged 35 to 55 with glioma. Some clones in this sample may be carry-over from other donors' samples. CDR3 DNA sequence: TGTGCCAGCAGCTTGGCAGCGCTAGCGGGGGGAGGAGATACGCAGTATTTT. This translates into CASSLAALAGGGDTQYF.